This entry concerns a single T cell receptor beta chain. Its matching antigen is unknown. The data belong to a study of shared clonotypes between healthy human individuals. Study-level results: Generation probabilities were higher for clonotypes shared across all four sorted-subset donors than for unshared ones.

Only in-frame clones appear in the TCRdb table, and some are missing; sequencing was by immunoSEQ multiplex PCR. The sample has about 2 million clones, about 95% seen once. CDR3 length: 15 residues. Trimming shortened V by 1 base and J by 2 bases, and 15 bases separated the two germline ends. The V gene's germline CDR1 is GTSNPN and CDR2 SVGIG (reference sequence). Terminally differentiated effector memory CD45RA+ cells were left out of the naive CD8 fraction, which was CD45RO-negative and positively selected for CCR7. All donors qualified as healthy HIV-negative adults and had experienced no recent acute infections or vaccinations.

V is TRBV30 and J is TRBJ2-7; a weak D match, TRBD1 (5 bases). The sequenced sample consisted of naive CD8+ T cells sorted from blood. The TCR originated in a man younger than 35 in good health. CDR3 sequence: CAWSEKPTAPYEQYF. CDR3 DNA sequence: TGTGCCTGGAGTGAGAAACCGACAGCCCCCTACGAGCAGTACTTC.